This section outlines one T cell receptor (beta chain) sequence together with its context. Its specificity is not known. The data stem from a study of cytomegalovirus exposure and HLA in healthy donors. Findings and limits, study-wide: In vitro, three CMV-associated chains proved specific for CMV antigens.

This CDR3 comprises 13 residues. Germline V gives CDR1 SEHNR, CDR2 FQNEAQ (reference sequence). These donors counted as nominally healthy when sampled, but unrecorded immune exposures were likely. Amplification used 60 Vbeta primers and 13 Jbeta primers. Profiled with immunoSEQ multiplex PCR; TCRdb holds only in-frame clones, not every one. The table records over 150,000 clones, roughly 80% of them present only once. The chain joins TRBV7-9 to TRBJ2-7; D not resolved. TRBJ2-5 matches the DNA end more closely, so the J call is doubtful. The sequence was obtained from a woman in her twenties or thirties in good health and CMV-seropositive. Sample: PBMCs. DNA for the CDR3: TGTGCCAGCAGCTTAGGTCTAGAAGAGACCCAGTACTTC. It specifies CASSLGLEETQYF.